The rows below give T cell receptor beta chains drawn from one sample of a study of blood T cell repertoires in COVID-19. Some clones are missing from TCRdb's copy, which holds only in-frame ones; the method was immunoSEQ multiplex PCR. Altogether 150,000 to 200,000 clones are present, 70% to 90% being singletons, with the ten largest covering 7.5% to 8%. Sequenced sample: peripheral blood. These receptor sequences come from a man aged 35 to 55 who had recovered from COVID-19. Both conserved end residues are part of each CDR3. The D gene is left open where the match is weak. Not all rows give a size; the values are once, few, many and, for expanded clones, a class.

CASSHVDAGAGELFF | TGTGCCAGCAGCCACGTAGATGCGGGGGCCGGGGAGCTGTTTTTT | TRBV9 | TRBD2 | TRBJ2-2 | -
CASSLLGEQASYEQYF | TGTGCCAGCAGCTTGCTCGGGGAGCAAGCCTCCTACGAGCAGTACTTC | TRBV5-6 | - | TRBJ2-7 | few
CASSLGLAGGQNEQFF | TGCGCCAGCAGCTTGGGACTAGCGGGAGGGCAGAATGAGCAGTTCTTC | TRBV5-1 | TRBD2 | TRBJ2-1 | -
CASSIRQGDSNQPQHF | TGTGCCAGTAGTATCAGACAGGGGGATAGCAATCAGCCCCAGCATTTT | TRBV19 | TRBD1 | TRBJ1-5 | -
CASSYGERGGLLYNEQFF | TGTGCCAGCAGTTACGGGGAACGCGGGGGGCTTTTATACAATGAGCAGTTCTTC | TRBV6-2/TRBV6-3 | TRBD2 | TRBJ2-1 | -
CASSPTRQFTYEQYF | TGTGCCAGCTCACCAACGAGACAGTTCACCTACGAGCAGTACTTC | TRBV18 | - | TRBJ2-7 | -
CASSQVAGALGYTF | TGTGCCAGCAGCCAAGTGGCAGGGGCGCTGGGCTACACCTTC | TRBV3-1/TRBV3-2 | - | TRBJ1-2 | -
CASSLGAIPGDEQFF | TGTGCCAGCAGCTTAGGCGCTATTCCAGGGGATGAGCAGTTCTTC | TRBV7-2 | - | TRBJ2-1 | -
CASSPGTGEESGNTIYF | TGTGCCAGCAGTCCCGGGACAGGGGAGGAATCTGGAAACACCATATATTTT | TRBV2 | TRBD1 | TRBJ1-3 | few
CASSQDPGGRETQYF | TGCGCCAGCAGCCAAGATCCAGGGGGCAGGGAGACCCAGTACTTC | TRBV4-3 | TRBD1 | TRBJ2-5 | -
CASSPPGTGSEKLFF | TGTGCCAGCTCACCACCCGGGACAGGGAGCGAAAAACTGTTTTTT | TRBV18 | TRBD1 | TRBJ1-4 | -
CASSPVRVALYNEQFF | TGTGCCAGTAGTCCCGTGCGAGTAGCACTCTACAATGAGCAGTTCTTC | TRBV19 | - | TRBJ2-1 | -
CASSLEGGPTLNEQFF | TGTGCCAGCAGCCTAGAGGGAGGGCCCACCTTGAATGAGCAGTTCTTC | TRBV3-1/TRBV3-2 | TRBD2 | TRBJ2-1 | -
CASSLNSEKNIQYF | TGCGCCAGCAGTCTGAATAGCGAAAAAAACATTCAGTACTTC | TRBV23-1 | - | TRBJ2-4 | -
CASSLGTGTEAFF | TGTGCCAGCAGCTTGGGAACAGGGACTGAAGCTTTCTTT | TRBV5-4 | - | TRBJ1-1 | -
CASILTGGPYEQYF | TGTGCCAGCATCTTGACAGGGGGTCCCTACGAGCAGTACTTC | TRBV6-4 | TRBD1 | TRBJ2-7 | few
CSASRAGRGNTEAFF | TGCAGTGCTAGTAGGGCAGGGAGGGGAAACACTGAAGCTTTCTTT | TRBV20-1 | - | TRBJ1-1 | -
CASSQVPWRGQINIQYF | TGTGCCAGCAGCCAAGTACCTTGGCGGGGCCAGATAAACATTCAGTACTTC | TRBV14 | - | TRBJ2-4 | -
CASDGRTVGETQYF | TGTGCCAGCGACGGACGGACAGTTGGAGAGACCCAGTACTTC | TRBV2 | - | TRBJ2-5 | once
CASSVGLGVSSYEQYF | TGTGCCAGCAGCGTAGGGCTGGGAGTGAGCTCCTACGAGCAGTACTTC | TRBV9 | - | TRBJ2-7 | once
CASSLGGDSYEQYF | TGCGCCAGCAGCTTGGGAGGTGACTCCTACGAGCAGTACTTC | TRBV5-1 | - | TRBJ2-7 | -
CASSLASGGASDTQYF | TGTGCCAGCAGCTTAGCTAGCGGGGGGGCCTCAGATACGCAGTATTTT | TRBV7-9 | TRBD2 | TRBJ2-3 | -